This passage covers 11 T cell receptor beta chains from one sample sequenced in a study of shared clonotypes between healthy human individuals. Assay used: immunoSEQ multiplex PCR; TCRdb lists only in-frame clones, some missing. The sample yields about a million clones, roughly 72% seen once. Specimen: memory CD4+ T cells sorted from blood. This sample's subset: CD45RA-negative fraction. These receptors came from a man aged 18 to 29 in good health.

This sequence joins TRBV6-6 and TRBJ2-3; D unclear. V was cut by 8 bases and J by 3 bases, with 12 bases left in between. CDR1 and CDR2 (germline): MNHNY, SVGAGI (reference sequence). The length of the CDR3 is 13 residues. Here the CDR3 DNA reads TGTGCCAGCCGAAACCCCGGGACAGATACGCAGTATTTT. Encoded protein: CASRNPGTDTQYF.

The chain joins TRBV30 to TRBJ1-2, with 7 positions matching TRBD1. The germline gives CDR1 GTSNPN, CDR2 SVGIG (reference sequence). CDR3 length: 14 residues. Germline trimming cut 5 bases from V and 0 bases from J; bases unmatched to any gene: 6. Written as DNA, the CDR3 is TGTGCCTGGGTCAGCAGGGGGGCTAACTATGGCTACACCTTC. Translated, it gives CAWVSRGANYGYTF.

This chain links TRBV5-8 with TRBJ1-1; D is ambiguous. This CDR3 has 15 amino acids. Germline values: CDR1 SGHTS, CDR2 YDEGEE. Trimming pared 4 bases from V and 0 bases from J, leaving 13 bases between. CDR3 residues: CASSVGISMNTEAFF. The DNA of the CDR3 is TGTGCCAGCAGCGTCGGTATCAGCATGAACACTGAAGCTTTCTTT.

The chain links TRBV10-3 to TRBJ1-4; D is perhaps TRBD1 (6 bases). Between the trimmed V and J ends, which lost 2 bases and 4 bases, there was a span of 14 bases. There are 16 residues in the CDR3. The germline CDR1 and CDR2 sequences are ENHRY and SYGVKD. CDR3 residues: CAISELETGVNEKLFF. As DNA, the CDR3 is TGTGCCATCAGTGAGCTGGAGACAGGAGTTAATGAAAAACTGTTTTTT.

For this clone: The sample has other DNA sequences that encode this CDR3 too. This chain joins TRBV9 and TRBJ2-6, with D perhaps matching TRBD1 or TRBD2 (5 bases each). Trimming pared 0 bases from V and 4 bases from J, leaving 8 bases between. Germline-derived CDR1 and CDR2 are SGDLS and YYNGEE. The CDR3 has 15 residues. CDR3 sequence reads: CASSVGGTGANVLTF. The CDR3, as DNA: TGTGCCAGCAGCGTAGGGGGGACCGGGGCCAACGTCCTGACTTTC.

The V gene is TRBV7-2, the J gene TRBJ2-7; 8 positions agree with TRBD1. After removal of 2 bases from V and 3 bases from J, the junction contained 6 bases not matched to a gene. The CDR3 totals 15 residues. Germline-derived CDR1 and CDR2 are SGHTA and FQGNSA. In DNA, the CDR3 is TGTGCCAGCAGCTTAATAGGGACAGGAAACTACGAGCAGTACTTC. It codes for CASSLIGTGNYEQYF.

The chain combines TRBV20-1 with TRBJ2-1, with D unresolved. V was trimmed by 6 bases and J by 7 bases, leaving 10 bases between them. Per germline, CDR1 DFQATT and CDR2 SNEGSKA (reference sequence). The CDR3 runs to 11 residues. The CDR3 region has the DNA TGCAGTGCCCCCCCCAGGAATGAGCAGTTCTTC. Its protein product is CSAPPRNEQFF.

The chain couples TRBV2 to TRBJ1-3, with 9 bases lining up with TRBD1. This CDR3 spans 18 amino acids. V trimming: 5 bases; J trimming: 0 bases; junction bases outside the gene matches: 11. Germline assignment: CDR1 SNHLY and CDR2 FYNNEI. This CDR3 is CASSQPGQGSSSGNTIYF. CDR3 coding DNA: TGTGCCAGCAGTCAACCGGGACAGGGCTCCTCCTCTGGAAACACCATATATTTT.

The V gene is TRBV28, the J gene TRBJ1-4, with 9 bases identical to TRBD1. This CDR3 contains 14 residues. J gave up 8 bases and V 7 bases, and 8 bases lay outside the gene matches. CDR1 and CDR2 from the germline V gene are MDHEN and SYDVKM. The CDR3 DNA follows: TGTGCCAGCACCGCGGGGGACAGGGACGAAAAACTGTTTTTT. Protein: CASTAGDRDEKLFF.

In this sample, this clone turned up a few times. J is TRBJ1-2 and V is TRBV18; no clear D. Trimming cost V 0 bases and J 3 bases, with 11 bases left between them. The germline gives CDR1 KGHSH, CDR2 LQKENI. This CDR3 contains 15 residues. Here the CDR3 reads CASSPPEVNYYGYTF. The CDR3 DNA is TGTGCCAGCTCACCACCGGAAGTGAACTACTATGGCTACACCTTC. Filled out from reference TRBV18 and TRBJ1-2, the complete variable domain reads NAGVMQNPRHLVRRRGQEARLRCSPMKGHSHVYWYRQLPEEGLKFMVYLQKENIIDESGMPKERFSAEFPKEGPSILRIQQVVRGDSAAYFCASSPPEVNYYGYTFGSGTRLTVV.

The CDR3 nucleotides are TGTGCCAGCAGCCTGCCGGGACTTAAGCAGTACTTC. Translating it yields CASSLPGLKQYF. V and J are TRBV7-2 and TRBJ2-7; a weak D match, TRBD2 (6 bases). CDR1 and CDR2 (germline): SGHTA, FQGNSA. This CDR3 is built from 12 residues. The germline V and J ends were trimmed by 5 bases and 8 bases, with 13 bases remaining between them. The whole variable domain, filled in from reference TRBV7-2 and TRBJ2-7, reads GAGVSQSPSNKVTEKGKDVELRCDPISGHTALYWYRQSLGQGLEFLIYFQGNSAPDKSGLPSDRFSAERTGGSVSTLTIQRTQQEDSAVYLCASSLPGLKQYFGPGTRLTVT.